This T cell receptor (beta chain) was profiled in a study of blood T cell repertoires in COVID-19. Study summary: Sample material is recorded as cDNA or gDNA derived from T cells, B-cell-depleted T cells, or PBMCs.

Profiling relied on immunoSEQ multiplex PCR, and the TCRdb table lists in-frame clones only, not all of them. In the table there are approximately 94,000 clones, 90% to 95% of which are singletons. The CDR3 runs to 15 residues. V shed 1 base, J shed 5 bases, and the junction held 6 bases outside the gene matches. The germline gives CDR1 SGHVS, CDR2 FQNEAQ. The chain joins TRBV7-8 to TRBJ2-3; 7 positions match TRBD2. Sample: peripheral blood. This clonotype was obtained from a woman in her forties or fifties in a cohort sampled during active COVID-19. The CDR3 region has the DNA TGTGCCAGCAGCTTAGTCTGGGTAGCGGGAGATACGCAGTATTTT. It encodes CASSLVWVAGDTQYF.